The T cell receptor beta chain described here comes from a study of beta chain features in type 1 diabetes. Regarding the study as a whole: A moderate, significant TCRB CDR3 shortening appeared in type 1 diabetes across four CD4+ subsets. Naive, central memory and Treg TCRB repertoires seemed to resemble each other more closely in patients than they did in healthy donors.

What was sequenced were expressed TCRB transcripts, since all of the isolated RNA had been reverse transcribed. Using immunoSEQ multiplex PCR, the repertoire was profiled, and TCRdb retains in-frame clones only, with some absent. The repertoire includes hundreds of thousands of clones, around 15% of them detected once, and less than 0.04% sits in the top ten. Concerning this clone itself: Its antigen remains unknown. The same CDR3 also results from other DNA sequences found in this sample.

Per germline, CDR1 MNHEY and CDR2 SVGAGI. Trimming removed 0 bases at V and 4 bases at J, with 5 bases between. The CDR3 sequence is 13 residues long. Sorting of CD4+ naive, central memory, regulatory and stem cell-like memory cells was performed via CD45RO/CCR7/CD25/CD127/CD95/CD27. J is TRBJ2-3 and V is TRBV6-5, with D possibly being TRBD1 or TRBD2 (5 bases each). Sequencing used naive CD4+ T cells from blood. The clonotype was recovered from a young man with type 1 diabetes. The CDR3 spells CASSYSGADTQYF. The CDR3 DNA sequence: TGTGCCAGCAGTTACTCGGGGGCAGATACGCAGTATTTT.